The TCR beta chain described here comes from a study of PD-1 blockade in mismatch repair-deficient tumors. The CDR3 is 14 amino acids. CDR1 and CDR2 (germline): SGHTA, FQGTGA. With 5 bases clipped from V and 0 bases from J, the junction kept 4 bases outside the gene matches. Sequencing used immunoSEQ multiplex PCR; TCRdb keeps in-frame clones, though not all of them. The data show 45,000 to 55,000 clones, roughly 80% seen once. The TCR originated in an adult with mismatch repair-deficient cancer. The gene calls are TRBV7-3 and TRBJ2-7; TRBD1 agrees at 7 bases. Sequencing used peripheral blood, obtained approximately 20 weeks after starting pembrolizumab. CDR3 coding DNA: TGTGCCAGCAGCCGGACAGGAGCCTCCTACGAGCAGTACTTC. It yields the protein CASSRTGASYEQYF.